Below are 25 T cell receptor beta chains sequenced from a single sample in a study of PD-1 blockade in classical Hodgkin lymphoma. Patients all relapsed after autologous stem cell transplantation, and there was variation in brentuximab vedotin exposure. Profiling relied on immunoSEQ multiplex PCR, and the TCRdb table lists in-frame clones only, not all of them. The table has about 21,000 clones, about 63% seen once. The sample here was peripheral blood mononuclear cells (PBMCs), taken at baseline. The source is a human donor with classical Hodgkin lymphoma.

DNA for the CDR3: TGTGCCAGCACCTTAGGGGGGACAGTTTCACCCCTCCACTTT. It specifies CASTLGGTVSPLHF. The rearrangement links TRBV28 to TRBJ1-6; 7 bases agree with TRBD1. Germline assignment: CDR1 MDHEN and CDR2 SYDVKM. The CDR3 sequence is 14 residues long. V shed 7 bases, J shed 9 bases, and the junction held 9 bases outside the gene matches.

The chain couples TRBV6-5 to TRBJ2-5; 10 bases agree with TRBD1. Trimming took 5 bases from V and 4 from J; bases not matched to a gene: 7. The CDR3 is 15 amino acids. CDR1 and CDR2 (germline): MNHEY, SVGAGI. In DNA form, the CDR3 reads TGTGCCAGCAGTACCGGACAGGGGGGGCGAGAGACCCAGTACTTC. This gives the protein CASSTGQGGRETQYF.

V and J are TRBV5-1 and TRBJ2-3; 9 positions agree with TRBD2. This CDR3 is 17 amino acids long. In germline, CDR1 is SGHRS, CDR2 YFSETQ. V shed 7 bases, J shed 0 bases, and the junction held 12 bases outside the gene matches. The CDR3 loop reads CASAGGRATMSTDTQYF. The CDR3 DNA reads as TGCGCCAGCGCCGGCGGGAGGGCCACAATGAGCACAGATACGCAGTATTTT. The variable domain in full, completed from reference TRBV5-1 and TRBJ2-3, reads KAGVTQTPRYLIKTRGQQVTLSCSPISGHRSVSWYQQTPGQGLQFLFEYFSETQRNKGNFPGRFSGRQFSNSRSEMNVSTLELGDSALYLCASAGGRATMSTDTQYFGPGTRLTVL.

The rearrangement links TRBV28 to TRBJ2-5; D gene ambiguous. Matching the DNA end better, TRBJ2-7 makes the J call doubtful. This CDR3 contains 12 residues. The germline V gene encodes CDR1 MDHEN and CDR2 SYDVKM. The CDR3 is CASSPRFGEQYF. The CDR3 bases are TGTGCCAGCAGTCCCAGGTTTGGCGAGCAGTACTTC.

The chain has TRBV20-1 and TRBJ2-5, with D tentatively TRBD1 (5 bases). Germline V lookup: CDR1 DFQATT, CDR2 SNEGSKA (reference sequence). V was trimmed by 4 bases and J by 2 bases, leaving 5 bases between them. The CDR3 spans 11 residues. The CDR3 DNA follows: TGCAGTGCTAAGGGGCAAGAGACCCAGTACTTC. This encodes CSAKGQETQYF.

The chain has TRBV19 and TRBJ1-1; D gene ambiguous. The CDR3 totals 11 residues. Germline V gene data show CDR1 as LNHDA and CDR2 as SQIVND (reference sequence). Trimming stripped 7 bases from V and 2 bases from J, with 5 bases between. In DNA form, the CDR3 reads TGTGCCAGTAATTTCAACACTGAAGCTTTCTTT. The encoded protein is CASNFNTEAFF. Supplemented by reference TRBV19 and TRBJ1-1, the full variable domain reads DGGITQSPKYLFRKEGQNVTLSCEQNLNHDAMYWYRQDPGQGLRLIYYSQIVNDFQKGDIAEGYSVSREKKESFPLTVTSAQKNPTAFYLCASNFNTEAFFGQGTRLTVV.

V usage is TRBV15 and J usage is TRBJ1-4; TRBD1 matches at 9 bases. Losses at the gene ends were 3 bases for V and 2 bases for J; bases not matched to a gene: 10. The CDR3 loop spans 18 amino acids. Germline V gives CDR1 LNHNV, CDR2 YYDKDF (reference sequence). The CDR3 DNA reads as TGTGCCACCAGCAGTAGGGGACAGGGAGGCCCGACTAATGAAAAACTGTTTTTT. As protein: CATSSRGQGGPTNEKLFF.

This CDR3 is CASSERLSGNTIYF. The CDR3 DNA reads TGTGCCAGCAGTGAACGGCTCTCTGGAAACACCATATATTTT. The J gene is TRBJ1-3, the V gene TRBV6-1; D remains ambiguous. Germline CDR1 is MNHNS and CDR2 is SASEGT. The CDR3 covers 14 residues. Trimming left V 2 bases short and J 0 bases short, with 5 bases between.

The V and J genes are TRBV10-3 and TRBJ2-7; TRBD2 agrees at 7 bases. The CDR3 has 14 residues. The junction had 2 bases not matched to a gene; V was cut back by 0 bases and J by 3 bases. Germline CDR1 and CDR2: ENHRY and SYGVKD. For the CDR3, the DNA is TGTGCCATCAGTGAGTCAACTAGCGTCTACGAGCAGTACTTC. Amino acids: CAISESTSVYEQYF.

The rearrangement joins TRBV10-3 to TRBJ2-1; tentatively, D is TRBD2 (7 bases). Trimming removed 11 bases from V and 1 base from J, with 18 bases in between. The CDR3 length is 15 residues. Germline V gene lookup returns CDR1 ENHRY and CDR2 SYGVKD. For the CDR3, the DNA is TGTGCCTGCGGGAGTACAGGGAGTTCCTACAATGAGCAGTTCTTC. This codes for CACGSTGSSYNEQFF.

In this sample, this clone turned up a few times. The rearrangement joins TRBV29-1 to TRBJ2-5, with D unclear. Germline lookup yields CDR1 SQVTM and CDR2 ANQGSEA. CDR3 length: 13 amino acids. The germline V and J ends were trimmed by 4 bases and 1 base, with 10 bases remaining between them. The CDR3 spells CSVVPPPQETQYF. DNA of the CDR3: TGCAGCGTTGTGCCGCCTCCCCAAGAGACCCAGTACTTC.

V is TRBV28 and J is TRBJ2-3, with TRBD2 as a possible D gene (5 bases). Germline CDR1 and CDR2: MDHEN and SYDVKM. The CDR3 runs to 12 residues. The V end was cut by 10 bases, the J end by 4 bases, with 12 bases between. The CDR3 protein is CATLSDSDTQYF. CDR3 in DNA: TGTGCCACCCTTAGCGACTCAGATACGCAGTATTTT.

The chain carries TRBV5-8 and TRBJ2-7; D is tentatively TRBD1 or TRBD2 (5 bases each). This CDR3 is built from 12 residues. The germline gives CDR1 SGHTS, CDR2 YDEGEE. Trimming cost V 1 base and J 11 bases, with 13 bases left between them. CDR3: CASSLTGTQEYF. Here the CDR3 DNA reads TGTGCCAGCAGCTTGACCGGGACGCAGGAGTACTTC.

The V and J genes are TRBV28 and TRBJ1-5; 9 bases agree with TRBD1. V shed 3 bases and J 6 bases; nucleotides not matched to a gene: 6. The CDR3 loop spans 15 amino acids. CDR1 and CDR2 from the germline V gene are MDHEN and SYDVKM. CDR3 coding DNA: TGTGCCAGCAGTTTTTTTACAGGGGGCCGTCAGCCCCAGCATTTT. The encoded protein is CASSFFTGGRQPQHF.

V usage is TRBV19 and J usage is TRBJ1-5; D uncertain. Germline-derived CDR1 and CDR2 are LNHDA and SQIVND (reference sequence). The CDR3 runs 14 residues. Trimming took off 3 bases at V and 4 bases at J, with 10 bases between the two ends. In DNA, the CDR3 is TGTGCCAGTAGTATTTTTTCGGGGAATCAGCCCCAGCATTTT. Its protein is CASSIFSGNQPQHF.

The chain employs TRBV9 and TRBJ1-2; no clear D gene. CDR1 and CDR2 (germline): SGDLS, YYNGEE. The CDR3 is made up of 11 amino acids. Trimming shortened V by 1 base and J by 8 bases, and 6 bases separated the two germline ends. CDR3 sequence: CASSVMGGYTF. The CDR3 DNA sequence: TGTGCCAGCAGCGTAATGGGGGGCTACACCTTC. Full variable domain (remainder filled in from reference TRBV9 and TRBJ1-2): DSGVTQTPKHLITATGQRVTLRCSPRSGDLSVYWYQQSLDQGLQFLIQYYNGEERAKGNILERFSAQQFPDLHSELNLSSLELGDSALYFCASSVMGGYTFGSGTRLTVV.

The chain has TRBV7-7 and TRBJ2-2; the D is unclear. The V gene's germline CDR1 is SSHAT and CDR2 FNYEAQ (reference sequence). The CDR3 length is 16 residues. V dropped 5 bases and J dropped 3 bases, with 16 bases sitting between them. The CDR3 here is CASSPLGLVDTGELFF. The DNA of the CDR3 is TGTGCCAGCAGCCCCTTAGGATTAGTTGACACCGGGGAGCTGTTTTTT.

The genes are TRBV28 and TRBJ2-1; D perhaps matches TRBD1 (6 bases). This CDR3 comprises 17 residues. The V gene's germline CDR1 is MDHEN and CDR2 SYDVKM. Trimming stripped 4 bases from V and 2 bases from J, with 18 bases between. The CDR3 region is CASSSFQPGQTYNEQFF. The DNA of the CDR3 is TGTGCCAGCAGTTCCTTTCAACCAGGACAGACCTACAATGAGCAGTTCTTC.

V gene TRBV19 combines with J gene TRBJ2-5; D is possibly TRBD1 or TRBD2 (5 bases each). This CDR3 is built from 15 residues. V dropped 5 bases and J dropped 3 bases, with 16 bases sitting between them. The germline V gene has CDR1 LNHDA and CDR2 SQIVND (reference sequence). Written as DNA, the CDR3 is TGTGCCAGTAGTCCCCGGGCTGTGGGGGAAGAGACCCAGTACTTC. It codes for CASSPRAVGEETQYF.

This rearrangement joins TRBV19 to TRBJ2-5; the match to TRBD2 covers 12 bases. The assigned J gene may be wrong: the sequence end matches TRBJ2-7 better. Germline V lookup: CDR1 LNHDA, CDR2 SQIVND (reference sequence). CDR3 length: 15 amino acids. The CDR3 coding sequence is TGTGCCAGTATGATGACTAGCGGGAGTTTCTACGAGCAGTACTTC. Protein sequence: CASMMTSGSFYEQYF.

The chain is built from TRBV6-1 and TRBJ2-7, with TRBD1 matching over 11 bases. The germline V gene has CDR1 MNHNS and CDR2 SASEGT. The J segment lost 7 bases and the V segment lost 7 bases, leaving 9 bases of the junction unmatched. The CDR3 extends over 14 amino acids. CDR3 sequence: CASTRLDRGREQYF. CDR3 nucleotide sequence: TGTGCCAGCACAAGACTGGACAGGGGGCGTGAGCAGTACTTC.

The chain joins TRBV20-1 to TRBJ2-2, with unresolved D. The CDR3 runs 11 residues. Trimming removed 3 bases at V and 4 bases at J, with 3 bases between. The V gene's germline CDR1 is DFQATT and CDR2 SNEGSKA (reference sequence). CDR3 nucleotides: TGCAGTGCTAGTGGCACCGGGGAGCTGTTTTTT. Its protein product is CSASGTGELFF.

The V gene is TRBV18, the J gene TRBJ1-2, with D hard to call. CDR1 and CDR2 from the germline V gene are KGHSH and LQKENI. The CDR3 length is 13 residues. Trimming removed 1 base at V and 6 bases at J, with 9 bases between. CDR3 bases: TGTGCCAGCTCACCACAACCTCGTAATGGCTACACCTTC. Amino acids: CASSPQPRNGYTF.

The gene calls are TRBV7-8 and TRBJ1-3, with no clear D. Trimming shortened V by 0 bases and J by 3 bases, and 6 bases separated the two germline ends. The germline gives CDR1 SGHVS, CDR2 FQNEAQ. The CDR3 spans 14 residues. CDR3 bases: TGTGCCAGCAGCTTAGCGAGAGTTGGAAACACCATATATTTT. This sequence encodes CASSLARVGNTIYF.

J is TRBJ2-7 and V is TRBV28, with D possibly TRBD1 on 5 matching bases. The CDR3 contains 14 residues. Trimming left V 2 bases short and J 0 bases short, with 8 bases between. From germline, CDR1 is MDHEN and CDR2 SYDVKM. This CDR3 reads CASSLQGYSYEQYF. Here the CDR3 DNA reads TGTGCCAGCAGTTTACAGGGATACTCCTACGAGCAGTACTTC. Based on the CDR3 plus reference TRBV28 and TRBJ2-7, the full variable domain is DVKVTQSSRYLVKRTGEKVFLECVQDMDHENMFWYRQDPGLGLRLIYFSYDVKMKEKGDIPEGYSVSREKKERFSLILESASTNQTSMYLCASSLQGYSYEQYFGPGTRLTVT.